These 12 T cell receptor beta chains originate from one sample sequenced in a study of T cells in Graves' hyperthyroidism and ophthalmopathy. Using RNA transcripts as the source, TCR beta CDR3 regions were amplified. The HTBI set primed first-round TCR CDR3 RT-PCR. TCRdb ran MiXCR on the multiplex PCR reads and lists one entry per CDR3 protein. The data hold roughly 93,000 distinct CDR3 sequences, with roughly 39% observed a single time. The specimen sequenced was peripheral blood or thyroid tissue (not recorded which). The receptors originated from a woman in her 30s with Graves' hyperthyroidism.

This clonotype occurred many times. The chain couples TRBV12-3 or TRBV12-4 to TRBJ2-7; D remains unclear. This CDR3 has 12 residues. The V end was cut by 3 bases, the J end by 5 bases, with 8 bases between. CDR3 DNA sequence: TGTGCCAGCAGTTTTGTCATCCACGAGCAGTACTTC. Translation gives CASSFVIHEQYF.

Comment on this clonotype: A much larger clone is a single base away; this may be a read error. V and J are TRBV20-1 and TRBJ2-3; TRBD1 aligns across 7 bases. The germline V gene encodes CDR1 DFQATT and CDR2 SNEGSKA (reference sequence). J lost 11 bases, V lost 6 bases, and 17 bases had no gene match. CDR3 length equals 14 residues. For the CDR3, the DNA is TGCAGTGCCTCTGGACAGGTCCTCACGACTGGGCAGTATTTT. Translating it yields CSASGQVLTTGQYF.

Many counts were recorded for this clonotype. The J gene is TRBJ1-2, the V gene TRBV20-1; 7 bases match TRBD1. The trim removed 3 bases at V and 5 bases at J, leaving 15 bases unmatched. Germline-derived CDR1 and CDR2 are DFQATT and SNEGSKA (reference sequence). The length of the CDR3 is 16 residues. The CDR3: CSARGFEGQWIYGYTF. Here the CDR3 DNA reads TGCAGTGCTAGGGGGTTTGAGGGACAGTGGATTTATGGCTACACCTTC.

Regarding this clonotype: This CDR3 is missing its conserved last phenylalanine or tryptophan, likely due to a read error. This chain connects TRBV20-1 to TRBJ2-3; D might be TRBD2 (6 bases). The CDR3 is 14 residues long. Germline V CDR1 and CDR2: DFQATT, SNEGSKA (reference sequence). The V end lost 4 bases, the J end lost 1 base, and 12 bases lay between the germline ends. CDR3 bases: TGCAGTGCTATCTACCCGGGGGGCACAGATACGCAGTATTCT. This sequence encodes CSAIYPGGTDTQYS.

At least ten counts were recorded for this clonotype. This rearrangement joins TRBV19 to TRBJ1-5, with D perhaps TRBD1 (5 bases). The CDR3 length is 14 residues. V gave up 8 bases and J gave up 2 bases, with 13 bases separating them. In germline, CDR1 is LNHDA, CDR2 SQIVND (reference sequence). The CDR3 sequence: CASERGPGNQPQHF. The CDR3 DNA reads TGTGCCAGTGAACGGGGCCCGGGCAATCAGCCCCAGCATTTT.

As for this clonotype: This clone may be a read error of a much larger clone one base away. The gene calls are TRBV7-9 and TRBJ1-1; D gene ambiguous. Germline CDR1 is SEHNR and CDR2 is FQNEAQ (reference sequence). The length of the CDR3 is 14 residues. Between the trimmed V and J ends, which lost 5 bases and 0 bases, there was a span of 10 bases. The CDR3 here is CASSPVLVNTEAFF. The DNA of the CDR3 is TGTGCCAGCAGCCCGGTACTCGTGAACACTGAAGCTTTCTTT.

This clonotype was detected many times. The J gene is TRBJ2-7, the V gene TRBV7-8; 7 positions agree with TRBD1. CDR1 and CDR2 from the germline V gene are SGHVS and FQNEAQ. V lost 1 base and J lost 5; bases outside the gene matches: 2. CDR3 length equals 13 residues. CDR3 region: CASSLGDRDEQYF. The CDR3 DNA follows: TGTGCCAGCAGCTTAGGAGACAGGGACGAGCAGTACTTC.

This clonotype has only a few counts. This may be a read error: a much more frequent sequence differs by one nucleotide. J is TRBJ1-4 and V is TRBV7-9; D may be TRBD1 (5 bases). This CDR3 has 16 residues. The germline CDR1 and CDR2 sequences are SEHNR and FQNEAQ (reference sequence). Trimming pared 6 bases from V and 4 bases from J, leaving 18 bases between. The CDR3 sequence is CASSSGRGRLNEKLFF. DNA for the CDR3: TGTGCCAGCAGTTCCGGGCGGGGCCGCCTTAATGAAAAACTGTTTTTT. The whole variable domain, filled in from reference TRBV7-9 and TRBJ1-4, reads DTGVSQNPRHKITKRGQNVTFRCDPISEHNRLYWYRQTLGQGPEFLTYFQNEAQLEKSRLLSDRFSAERPKGSFSTLEIQRTEQGDSAMYLCASSSGRGRLNEKLFFGSGTQLSVL.

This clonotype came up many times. The CDR3 protein is CASSPPLAGLHTGELFF. As DNA, the CDR3 is TGTGCCAGCTCACCACCGCTCGCAGGGCTACACACCGGGGAGCTGTTTTTT. V is TRBV7-6 and J is TRBJ2-2; tentative D call: TRBD1 (5 bases). V shed 8 bases and J shed 3 bases, with 22 bases lying between them. Germline V lookup: CDR1 SGHVS, CDR2 FNYEAQ. This CDR3 is 17 amino acids long.

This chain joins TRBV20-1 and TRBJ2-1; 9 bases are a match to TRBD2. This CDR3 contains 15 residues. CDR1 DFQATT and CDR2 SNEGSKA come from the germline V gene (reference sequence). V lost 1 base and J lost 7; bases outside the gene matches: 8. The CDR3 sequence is CSARVATSGYNEQFF. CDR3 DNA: TGCAGTGCTAGAGTGGCGACTAGCGGCTATAATGAGCAGTTCTTC.

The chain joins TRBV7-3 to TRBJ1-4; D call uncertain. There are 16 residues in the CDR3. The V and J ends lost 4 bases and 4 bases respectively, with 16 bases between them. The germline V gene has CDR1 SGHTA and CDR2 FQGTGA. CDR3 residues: CASSSPPPWGNEKLFF. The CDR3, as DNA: TGTGCCAGCAGCTCACCCCCGCCCTGGGGTAATGAAAAACTGTTTTTT.

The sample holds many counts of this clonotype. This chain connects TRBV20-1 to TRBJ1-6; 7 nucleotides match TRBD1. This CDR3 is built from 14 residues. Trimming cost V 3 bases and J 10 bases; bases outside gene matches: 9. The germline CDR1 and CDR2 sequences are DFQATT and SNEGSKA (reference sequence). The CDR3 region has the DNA TGCAGTGCTAGCGAAGACAGGGCATCCTCACCCCTCCACTTT. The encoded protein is CSASEDRASSPLHF.